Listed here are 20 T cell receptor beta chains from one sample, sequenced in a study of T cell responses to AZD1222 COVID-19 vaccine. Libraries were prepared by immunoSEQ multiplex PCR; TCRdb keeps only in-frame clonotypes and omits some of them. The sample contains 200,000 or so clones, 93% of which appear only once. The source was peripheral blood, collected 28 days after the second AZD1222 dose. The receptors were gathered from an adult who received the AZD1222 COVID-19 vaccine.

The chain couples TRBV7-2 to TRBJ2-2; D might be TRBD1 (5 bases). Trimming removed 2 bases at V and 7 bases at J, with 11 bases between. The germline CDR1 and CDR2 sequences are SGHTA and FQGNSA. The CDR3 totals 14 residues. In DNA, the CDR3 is TGTGCCAGCAGCTTAAACAGGCGCAGCGGGGAGCTGTTTTTT. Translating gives CASSLNRRSGELFF. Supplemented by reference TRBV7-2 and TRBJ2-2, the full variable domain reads GAGVSQSPSNKVTEKGKDVELRCDPISGHTALYWYRQSLGQGLEFLIYFQGNSAPDKSGLPSDRFSAERTGGSVSTLTIQRTQQEDSAVYLCASSLNRRSGELFFGEGSRLTVL.

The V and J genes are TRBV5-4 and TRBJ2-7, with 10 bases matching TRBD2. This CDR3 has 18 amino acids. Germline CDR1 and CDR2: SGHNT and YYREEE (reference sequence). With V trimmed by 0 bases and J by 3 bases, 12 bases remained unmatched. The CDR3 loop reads CASSLAGKRGGSSYEQYF. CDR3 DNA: TGTGCCAGCAGCTTGGCCGGGAAGCGGGGGGGCTCCAGCTACGAGCAGTACTTC.

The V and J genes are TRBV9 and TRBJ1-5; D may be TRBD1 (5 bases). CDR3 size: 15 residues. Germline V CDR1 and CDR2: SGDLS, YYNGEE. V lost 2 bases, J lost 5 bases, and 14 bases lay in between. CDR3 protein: CASSVAGDGYQPQHF. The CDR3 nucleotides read TGTGCCAGCAGCGTGGCTGGGGACGGCTATCAGCCCCAGCATTTT.

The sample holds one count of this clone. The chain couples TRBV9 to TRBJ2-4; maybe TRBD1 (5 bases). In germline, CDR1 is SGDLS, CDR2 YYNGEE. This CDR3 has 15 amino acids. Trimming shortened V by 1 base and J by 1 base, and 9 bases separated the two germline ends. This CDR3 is CASSVSRAAKNIQYF. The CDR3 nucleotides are TGTGCCAGCAGCGTAAGCAGGGCTGCCAAAAACATTCAGTACTTC.

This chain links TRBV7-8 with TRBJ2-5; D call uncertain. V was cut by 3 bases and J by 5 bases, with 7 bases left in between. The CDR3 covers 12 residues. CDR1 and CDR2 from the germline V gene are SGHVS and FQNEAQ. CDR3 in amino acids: CASSFSLETQYF. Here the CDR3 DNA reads TGTGCCAGCAGCTTTTCTCTGGAGACCCAGTACTTC.

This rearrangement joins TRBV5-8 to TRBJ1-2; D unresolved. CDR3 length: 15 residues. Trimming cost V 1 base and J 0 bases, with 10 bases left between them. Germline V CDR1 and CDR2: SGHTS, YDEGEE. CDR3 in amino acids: CASSLWQYSNYGYTF. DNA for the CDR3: TGTGCCAGCAGCTTGTGGCAGTACTCTAACTATGGCTACACCTTC.

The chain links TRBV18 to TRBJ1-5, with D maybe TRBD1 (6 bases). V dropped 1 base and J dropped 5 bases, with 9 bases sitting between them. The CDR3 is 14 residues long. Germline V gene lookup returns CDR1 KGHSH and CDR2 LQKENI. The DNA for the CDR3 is TGTGCCAGCTCACCACGGACAGATTATCAGCCCCAGCATTTT. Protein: CASSPRTDYQPQHF.

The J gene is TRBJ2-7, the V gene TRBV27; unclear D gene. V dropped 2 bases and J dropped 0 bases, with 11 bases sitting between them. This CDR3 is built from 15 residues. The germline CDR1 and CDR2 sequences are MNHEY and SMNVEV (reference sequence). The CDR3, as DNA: TGTGCCAGCAGTTTAGATTCATGGTTCTCCTACGAGCAGTACTTC. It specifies CASSLDSWFSYEQYF.

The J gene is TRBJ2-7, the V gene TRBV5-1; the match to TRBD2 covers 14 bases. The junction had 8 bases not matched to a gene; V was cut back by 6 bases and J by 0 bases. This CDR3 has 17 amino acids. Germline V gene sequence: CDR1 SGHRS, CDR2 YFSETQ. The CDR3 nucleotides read TGCGCCAGCACCCCCGCCGGGACTAGCGGGGGCTCCTACGAGCAGTACTTC. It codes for CASTPAGTSGGSYEQYF.

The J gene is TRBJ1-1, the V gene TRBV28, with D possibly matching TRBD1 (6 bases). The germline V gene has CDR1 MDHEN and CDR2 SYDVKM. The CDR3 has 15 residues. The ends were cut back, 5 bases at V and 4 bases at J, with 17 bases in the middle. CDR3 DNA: TGTGCCAGCAGTCCCTCGGGGGCAGGTGGCACTGAAGCTTTCTTT. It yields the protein CASSPSGAGGTEAFF.

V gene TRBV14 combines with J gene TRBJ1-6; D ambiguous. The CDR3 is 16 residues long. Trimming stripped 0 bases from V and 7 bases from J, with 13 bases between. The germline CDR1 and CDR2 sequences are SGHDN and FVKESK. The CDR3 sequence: CASSQEVPLRNSPLHF. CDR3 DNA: TGTGCCAGCAGCCAAGAAGTCCCTTTGAGGAATTCACCCCTCCACTTT.

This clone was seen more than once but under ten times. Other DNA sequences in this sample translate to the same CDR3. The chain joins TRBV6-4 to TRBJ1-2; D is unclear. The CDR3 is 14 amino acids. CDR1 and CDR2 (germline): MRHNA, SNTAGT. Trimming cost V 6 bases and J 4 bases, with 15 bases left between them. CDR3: CASSPEAGSYGYTF. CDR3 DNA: TGTGCCAGCAGCCCCGAGGCGGGGAGCTATGGCTACACCTTC.

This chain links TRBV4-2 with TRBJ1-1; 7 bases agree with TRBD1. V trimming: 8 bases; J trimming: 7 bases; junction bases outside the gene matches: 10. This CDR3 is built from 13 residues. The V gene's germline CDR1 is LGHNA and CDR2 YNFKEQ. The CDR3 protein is CASRRGTEGEAFF. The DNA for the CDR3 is TGTGCCAGCCGCCGGGGGACAGAGGGTGAAGCTTTCTTT.

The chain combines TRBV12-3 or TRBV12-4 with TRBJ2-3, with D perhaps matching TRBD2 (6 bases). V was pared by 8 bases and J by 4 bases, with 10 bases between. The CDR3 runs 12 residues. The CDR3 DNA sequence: TGTGCCAGCCTAGAGCGGGCAGATACGCAGTATTTT. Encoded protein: CASLERADTQYF.

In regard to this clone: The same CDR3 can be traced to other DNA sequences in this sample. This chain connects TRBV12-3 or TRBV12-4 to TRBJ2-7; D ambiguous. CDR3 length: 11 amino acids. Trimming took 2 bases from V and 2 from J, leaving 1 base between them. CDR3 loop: CASSLTYEQYF. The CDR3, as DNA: TGTGCCAGCAGTTTAACCTACGAGCAGTACTTC.

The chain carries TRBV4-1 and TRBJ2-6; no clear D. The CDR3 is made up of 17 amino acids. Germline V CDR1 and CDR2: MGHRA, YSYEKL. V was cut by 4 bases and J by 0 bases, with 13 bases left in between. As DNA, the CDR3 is TGCGCCAGCAGCCCACCGGTAGGGCGCTCTGGGGCCAACGTCCTGACTTTC. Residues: CASSPPVGRSGANVLTF.

In DNA, the CDR3 is TGTGCCAGCAGTCGGGGCGGGGACTATGGCTACACCTTC. Residues: CASSRGGDYGYTF. The chain recombines TRBV7-9 with TRBJ1-2; tentatively, D is TRBD1 (5 bases). The germline CDR1 and CDR2 sequences are SEHNR and FQNEAQ (reference sequence). The CDR3 extends over 13 amino acids. V lost 6 bases to trimming and J lost 3 bases, with 11 bases between them. Full variable domain (remainder filled in from reference TRBV7-9 and TRBJ1-2): DTGVSQNPRHKITKRGQNVTFRCDPISEHNRLYWYRQTLGQGPEFLTYFQNEAQLEKSRLLSDRFSAERPKGSFSTLEIQRTEQGDSAMYLCASSRGGDYGYTFGSGTRLTVV.

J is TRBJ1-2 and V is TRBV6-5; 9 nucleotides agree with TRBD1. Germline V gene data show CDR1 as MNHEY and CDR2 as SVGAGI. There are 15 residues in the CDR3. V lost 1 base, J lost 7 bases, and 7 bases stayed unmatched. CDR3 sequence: CASSYLGQGPFGYTF. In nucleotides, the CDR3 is TGTGCCAGCAGTTACTTGGGACAGGGTCCTTTTGGCTACACCTTC.

CDR3 DNA sequence: TGTGCCAGCAGGGACAGGGGTTTACGCTATGGCTACACCTTC. It yields the protein CASRDRGLRYGYTF. The V and J genes are TRBV5-5 and TRBJ1-2, with 9 bases matching TRBD1. Germline loops: CDR1 SGHKS, CDR2 YYEKEE (reference sequence). The CDR3 is 14 amino acids. V shed 5 bases, J shed 4 bases, and the junction held 6 bases outside the gene matches.

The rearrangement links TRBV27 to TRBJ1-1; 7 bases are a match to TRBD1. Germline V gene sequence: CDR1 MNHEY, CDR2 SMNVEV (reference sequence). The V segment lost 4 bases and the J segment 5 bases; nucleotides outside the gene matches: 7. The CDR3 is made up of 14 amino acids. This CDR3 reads CASSSGGGGTEAFF. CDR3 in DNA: TGTGCCAGCAGTTCAGGGGGTGGGGGAACTGAAGCTTTCTTT.